Each of the 23 T cell receptor beta chains below was sequenced from the same sample in a study of T cell responses to AZD1222 COVID-19 vaccine (dated by TCRdb to the early 2020s). Library creation used the immunoSEQ multiplex PCR assay. Held by TCRdb, this immuneACCESS table contains in-frame sequences only and omits some clones. Under half of the omission traces to an unresolved V gene where checked; the cause of the rest is unknown. The sample table holds roughly 100,000 clones, of which roughly 90% were seen once. In total, the top ten clones hold around 5% of the sample. Per the publication, the time point label means: baseline before first vaccination. Sequences were derived from peripheral blood, sampled on day 0 of AZD1222 vaccination. These receptors were collected from an adult in good health.

This rearrangement joins TRBV7-9 to TRBJ2-3; no firm D call. Trimming took 5 bases from V and 2 from J, leaving 5 bases between them. Germline V lookup: CDR1 SEHNR, CDR2 FQNEAQ (reference sequence). This CDR3 comprises 12 residues. The CDR3 DNA is TGTGCCAGCAGCCATAACACAGATACGCAGTATTTT. Protein sequence: CASSHNTDTQYF.

V is TRBV3-1 (or the pseudogene TRBV3-2) and J is TRBJ2-2; 7 bases match TRBD2. The trim removed 2 bases at V and 7 bases at J, leaving 10 bases unmatched. The CDR3 totals 16 residues. CDR1 and CDR2 from the germline V gene are LGHDT and YNNKEL (reference sequence). CDR3 loop: CASSQRAGASIGELFF. DNA of the CDR3: TGTGCCAGCAGCCAACGCGCGGGAGCGTCAATCGGGGAGCTGTTTTTT.

This chain connects TRBV6-5 to TRBJ1-2, with D unresolved. This CDR3 has 12 amino acids. The V gene lost 8 bases and the J gene lost 4 bases, with 11 bases spanning the gap. CDR1 is MNHEY, CDR2 SVGAGI, per germline. CDR3 amino acids: CASSAGTYGYTF. The CDR3 bases are TGTGCCAGCTCAGCAGGCACCTATGGCTACACCTTC.

The V and J genes are TRBV5-1 and TRBJ1-6, with D possibly TRBD1 on 6 matching bases. CDR3 length: 15 residues. Germline assignment: CDR1 SGHRS and CDR2 YFSETQ. The V gene lost 9 bases and the J gene lost 0 bases, with 13 bases spanning the gap. The chain's CDR3 is CATGQPSSYNSPLHF. Written as DNA, the CDR3 is TGCGCCACCGGACAGCCGAGCTCCTATAATTCACCCCTCCACTTT. Supplemented by reference TRBV5-1 and TRBJ1-6, the full variable domain reads KAGVTQTPRYLIKTRGQQVTLSCSPISGHRSVSWYQQTPGQGLQFLFEYFSETQRNKGNFPGRFSGRQFSNSRSEMNVSTLELGDSALYLCATGQPSSYNSPLHFGNGTRLTVT.

The V and J genes are TRBV28 and TRBJ1-5, with a weak D call TRBD1 (6 bases). V lost 3 bases and J lost 6, with 12 bases in between. Germline CDR1 MDHEN, CDR2 SYDVKM. The CDR3 contains 14 residues. This CDR3 reads CASSLEGGSQPQHF. In DNA form, the CDR3 reads TGTGCCAGCAGTTTGGAGGGGGGTAGTCAGCCCCAGCATTTT.

The chain links TRBV28 to TRBJ2-2, with 8 bases aligning to TRBD1. In germline, CDR1 is MDHEN, CDR2 SYDVKM. The CDR3 consists of 14 residues. The junction had 1 base not matched to a gene; V was cut back by 6 bases and J by 1 base. As DNA, the CDR3 is TGTGCCAGCAGAGGACAGGGGAACACCGGGGAGCTGTTTTTT. Translating it yields CASRGQGNTGELFF.

The chain combines TRBV4-3 with TRBJ2-7, with a tentative D call TRBD1 (7 bases). Germline V gives CDR1 LGHNA, CDR2 YSLEER. This CDR3 has 13 amino acids. The V end was cut by 2 bases, the J end by 5 bases, with 10 bases between. CDR3 nucleotide sequence: TGCGCCAGCAGCCAACTCAGGGGGGACGAGCAGTACTTC. Its protein is CASSQLRGDEQYF.

Only a few counts were recorded for this clone. The V and J genes are TRBV18 and TRBJ1-2; 11 bases align to TRBD1. Unmatched junction bases numbered 7, after V lost 3 bases and J lost 4 bases. The CDR3 extends over 16 amino acids. The germline V gene has CDR1 KGHSH and CDR2 LQKENI. The CDR3 sequence: CASSPGQGALSYGYTF. In nucleotides, the CDR3 is TGTGCCAGCTCACCCGGACAGGGGGCTTTGTCCTATGGCTACACCTTC.

The chain has TRBV29-1 and TRBJ1-1, with D unresolved. The CDR3 is made up of 12 amino acids. V dropped 4 bases and J dropped 0 bases, with 6 bases sitting between them. Germline V CDR1 and CDR2: SQVTM, ANQGSEA. The CDR3 sequence: CSVVVVNTEAFF. The CDR3 DNA reads as TGCAGCGTTGTTGTCGTGAACACTGAAGCTTTCTTT.

The J gene is TRBJ1-5, the V gene TRBV5-4; TRBD1 matches 8 bases. After removal of 4 bases from V and 3 bases from J, the junction contained 6 bases not matched to a gene. CDR3 length: 15 residues. CDR1 and CDR2 from the germline V gene are SGHNT and YYREEE (reference sequence). The CDR3 sequence is CASSPGQDLNQPQHF. The CDR3 bases are TGTGCCAGCAGCCCGGGACAGGACCTCAATCAGCCCCAGCATTTT.

The chain employs TRBV7-8 and TRBJ1-1; 8 bases are a match to TRBD1. V was clipped by 0 bases and J by 0 bases; unmatched bases: 0. CDR3 length: 15 amino acids. Germline V lookup: CDR1 SGHVS, CDR2 FQNEAQ. CDR3 sequence reads: CASSLAQGVNTEAFF. CDR3 DNA: TGTGCCAGCAGCTTAGCACAGGGGGTGAACACTGAAGCTTTCTTT.

The V gene is TRBV6-2 or TRBV6-3, the J gene TRBJ1-2; TRBD1 is a possible D gene (6 bases). The CDR3 totals 13 residues. V was clipped by 5 bases and J by 3 bases, with 10 bases between them. Germline CDR1 MNHEY, CDR2 SVGEGT. CDR3 DNA sequence: TGTGCCAGCAGTCCACAGGGCCACTATGGCTACACCTTC. Translating it yields CASSPQGHYGYTF.

This chain joins TRBV7-2 and TRBJ1-3; D call uncertain. This CDR3 spans 13 amino acids. Trimming stripped 5 bases from V and 2 bases from J, with 7 bases between. The germline V gene has CDR1 SGHTA and CDR2 FQGNSA. CDR3 nucleotides: TGTGCCAGCAGCAGGGAACCTGGAAACACCATATATTTT. Translated: CASSREPGNTIYF.

The chain uses TRBV3-1 (or the pseudogene TRBV3-2) and TRBJ1-1, with no clear D. This CDR3 contains 13 residues. Trimming stripped 1 base from V and 4 bases from J, with 7 bases between. Looked up from germline, CDR1 is LGHDT and CDR2 is YNNKEL (reference sequence). The CDR3 reads CASSQGFGTEAFF. The CDR3 nucleotides are TGTGCCAGCAGCCAAGGATTCGGCACTGAAGCTTTCTTT.

The sample holds one count of this clone. V and J are TRBV6-5 and TRBJ1-1; D is possibly TRBD1 (6 bases). This CDR3 has 15 residues. Trimming pared 5 bases from V and 0 bases from J, leaving 13 bases between. CDR1 and CDR2 (germline): MNHEY, SVGAGI. DNA for the CDR3: TGTGCCAGCAGTCGCCAGGGGCGCTTGAACACTGAAGCTTTCTTT. Protein: CASSRQGRLNTEAFF.

This clone was detected once. V and J are TRBV28 and TRBJ1-1; possibly TRBD1 for D (6 bases). V was clipped by 2 bases and J by 6 bases, with 16 bases between them. Germline values: CDR1 MDHEN, CDR2 SYDVKM. This CDR3 spans 15 amino acids. The CDR3 sequence is CASSLTQGLYSEAFF. The DNA of the CDR3 is TGTGCCAGCAGTTTAACCCAGGGGCTGTACTCTGAAGCTTTCTTT. The full variable domain, completed using reference TRBV28 and TRBJ1-1, is DVKVTQSSRYLVKRTGEKVFLECVQDMDHENMFWYRQDPGLGLRLIYFSYDVKMKEKGDIPEGYSVSREKKERFSLILESASTNQTSMYLCASSLTQGLYSEAFFGQGTRLTVV.

The chain joins TRBV7-9 to TRBJ2-7; 8 bases align to TRBD2. The CDR3 is 14 residues long. After removal of 5 bases from V and 9 bases from J, the junction contained 12 bases not matched to a gene. Germline lookup yields CDR1 SEHNR and CDR2 FQNEAQ (reference sequence). CDR3 bases: TGTGCCAGCAGCCGACTGGGCCGGGGGGGCGTGCAGTACTTC. Its protein product is CASSRLGRGGVQYF.

The chain combines TRBV27 with TRBJ2-1, with D possibly matching TRBD2 (6 bases). The germline V gene encodes CDR1 MNHEY and CDR2 SMNVEV (reference sequence). This CDR3 comprises 13 residues. V was clipped by 3 bases and J by 9 bases, with 12 bases between them. CDR3 nucleotide sequence: TGTGCCAGCAGTTTCCGGAGGGCAAGTGAGCAGTTCTTC. It yields the protein CASSFRRASEQFF.

This clone is a singleton in its sample. This rearrangement joins TRBV6-5 to TRBJ2-3; D may be TRBD2 (6 bases). CDR1 and CDR2 from the germline V gene are MNHEY and SVGAGI. This CDR3 region has 14 residues. V was pared by 4 bases and J by 2 bases, with 10 bases between. CDR3 in DNA: TGTGCCAGCAGTTTGGGGGGTCCCACAGATACGCAGTATTTT. Protein product: CASSLGGPTDTQYF.

V is TRBV18 and J is TRBJ1-3; no reliable D call. This CDR3 has 17 residues. V was shortened by 3 bases and J by 2 bases, with 17 bases between the two germline ends. The germline V gene encodes CDR1 KGHSH and CDR2 LQKENI. CDR3 protein: CASSPFDPQLPGNTIYF. The CDR3 region has the DNA TGTGCCAGCTCACCTTTCGACCCACAGCTGCCTGGAAACACCATATATTTT. The variable domain in full, with the rest retrieved from reference TRBV18 and TRBJ1-3, is NAGVMQNPRHLVRRRGQEARLRCSPMKGHSHVYWYRQLPEEGLKFMVYLQKENIIDESGMPKERFSAEFPKEGPSILRIQQVVRGDSAAYFCASSPFDPQLPGNTIYFGEGSWLTVV.

The chain joins TRBV7-6 to TRBJ2-2; unclear D gene. The CDR3 length is 14 residues. Germline lookup yields CDR1 SGHVS and CDR2 FNYEAQ. The V end was cut by 3 bases, the J end by 6 bases, with 11 bases between. The CDR3 nucleotides are TGTGCCAGCAGCTTGGGCGCTCCCCCCGGGGAGCTGTTTTTT. This sequence encodes CASSLGAPPGELFF. Together with reference TRBV7-6 and TRBJ2-2, the CDR3 gives the full variable domain: GAGVSQSPRYKVTKRGQDVALRCDPISGHVSLYWYRQALGQGPEFLTYFNYEAQQDKSGLPNDRFSAERPEGSISTLTIQRTEQRDSAMYRCASSLGAPPGELFFGEGSRLTVL.

The chain has TRBV2 and TRBJ2-1; 7 nucleotides match TRBD2. The trim removed 6 bases at V and 0 bases at J, leaving 5 bases unmatched. Germline assignment: CDR1 SNHLY and CDR2 FYNNEI. This CDR3 is 15 amino acids long. The CDR3 nucleotides are TGTGCCAGCAGGGGGGGGGTGTCCTCCTACAATGAGCAGTTCTTC. This sequence encodes CASRGGVSSYNEQFF.

The chain's CDR3 is CASRTSGTSGTYSYNEQFF. CDR3 sequence (DNA): TGTGCCAGTAGAACTTCCGGGACTAGCGGGACTTACTCCTACAATGAGCAGTTCTTC. The gene calls are TRBV19 and TRBJ2-1; 13 nucleotides line up with TRBD2. From germline, CDR1 is LNHDA and CDR2 SQIVND (reference sequence). V was clipped by 6 bases and J by 0 bases; unmatched bases: 11. The CDR3 consists of 19 residues.